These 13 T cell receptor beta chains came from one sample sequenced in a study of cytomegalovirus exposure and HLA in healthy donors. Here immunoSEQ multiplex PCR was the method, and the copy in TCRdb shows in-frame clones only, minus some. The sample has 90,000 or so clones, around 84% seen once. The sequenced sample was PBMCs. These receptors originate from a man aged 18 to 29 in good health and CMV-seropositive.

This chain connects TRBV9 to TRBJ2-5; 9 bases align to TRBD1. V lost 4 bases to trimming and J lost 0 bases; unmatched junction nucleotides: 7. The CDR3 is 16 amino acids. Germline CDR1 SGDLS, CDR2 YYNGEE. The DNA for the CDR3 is TGTGCCAGCAGCCCGGGGACAGGGCTGTACCAAGAGACCCAGTACTTC. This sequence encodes CASSPGTGLYQETQYF.

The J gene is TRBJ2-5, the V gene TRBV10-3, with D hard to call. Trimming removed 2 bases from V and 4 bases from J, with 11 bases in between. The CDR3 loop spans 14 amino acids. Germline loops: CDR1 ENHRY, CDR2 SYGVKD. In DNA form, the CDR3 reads TGTGCCATCAGTGAGCGAGGCCAGTCAGAGACCCAGTACTTC. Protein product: CAISERGQSETQYF.

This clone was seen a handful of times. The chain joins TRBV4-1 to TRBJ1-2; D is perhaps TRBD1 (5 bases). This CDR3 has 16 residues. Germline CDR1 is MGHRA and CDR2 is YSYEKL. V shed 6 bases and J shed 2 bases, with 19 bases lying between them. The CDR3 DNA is TGCGCCAGCAGTCGGAGGCCAGGGAGGGTAAACTATGGCTACACCTTC. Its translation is CASSRRPGRVNYGYTF.

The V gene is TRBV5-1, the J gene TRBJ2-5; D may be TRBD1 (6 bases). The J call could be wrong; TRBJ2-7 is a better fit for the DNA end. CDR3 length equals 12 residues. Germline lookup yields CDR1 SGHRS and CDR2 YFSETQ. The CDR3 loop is CASSLQGYEQYF. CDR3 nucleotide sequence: TGCGCCAGCAGCTTACAGGGCTACGAGCAGTACTTC.

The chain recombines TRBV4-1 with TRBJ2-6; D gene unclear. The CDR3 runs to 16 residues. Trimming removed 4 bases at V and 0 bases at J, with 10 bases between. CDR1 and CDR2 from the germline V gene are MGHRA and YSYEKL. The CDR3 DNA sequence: TGCGCCAGCAGCCGAGAAACAGACTCTGGGGCCAACGTCCTGACTTTC. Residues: CASSRETDSGANVLTF.

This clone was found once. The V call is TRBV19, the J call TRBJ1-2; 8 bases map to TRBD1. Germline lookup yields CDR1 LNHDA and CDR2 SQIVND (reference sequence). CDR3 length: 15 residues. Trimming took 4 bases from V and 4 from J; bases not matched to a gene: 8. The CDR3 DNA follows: TGTGCCAGTAGTACGACGCCGGACAGGGTCTATGGCTACACCTTC. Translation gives CASSTTPDRVYGYTF.

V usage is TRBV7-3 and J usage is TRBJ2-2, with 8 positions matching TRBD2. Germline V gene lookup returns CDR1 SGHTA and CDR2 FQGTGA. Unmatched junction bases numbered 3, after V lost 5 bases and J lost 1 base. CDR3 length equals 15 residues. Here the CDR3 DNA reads TGTGCCAGCAGCAAAGCGGGAGTGAACACCGGGGAGCTGTTTTTT. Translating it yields CASSKAGVNTGELFF.

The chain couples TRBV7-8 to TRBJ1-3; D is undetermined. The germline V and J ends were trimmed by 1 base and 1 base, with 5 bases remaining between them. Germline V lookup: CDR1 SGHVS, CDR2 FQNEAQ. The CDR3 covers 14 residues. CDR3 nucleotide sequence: TGTGCCAGCAGCTTAGGACATTCTGGAAACACCATATATTTT. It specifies CASSLGHSGNTIYF.

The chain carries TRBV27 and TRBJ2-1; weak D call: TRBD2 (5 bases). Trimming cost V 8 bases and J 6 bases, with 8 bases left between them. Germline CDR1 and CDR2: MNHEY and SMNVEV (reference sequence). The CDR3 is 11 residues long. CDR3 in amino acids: CASGEFNEQFF. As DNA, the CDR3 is TGTGCCAGCGGGGAGTTCAATGAGCAGTTCTTC.

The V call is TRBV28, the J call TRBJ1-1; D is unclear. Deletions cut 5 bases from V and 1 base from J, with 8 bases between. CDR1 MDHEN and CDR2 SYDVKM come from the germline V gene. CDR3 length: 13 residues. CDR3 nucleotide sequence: TGTGCCAGCAGTCCTTACAAGAACACTGAAGCTTTCTTT. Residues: CASSPYKNTEAFF.

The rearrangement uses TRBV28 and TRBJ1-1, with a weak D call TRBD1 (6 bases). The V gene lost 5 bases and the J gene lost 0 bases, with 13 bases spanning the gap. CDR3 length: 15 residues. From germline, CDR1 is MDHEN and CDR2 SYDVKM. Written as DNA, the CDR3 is TGTGCCAGCAGTCCCCGGACAGCGATGAACACTGAAGCTTTCTTT. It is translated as CASSPRTAMNTEAFF.

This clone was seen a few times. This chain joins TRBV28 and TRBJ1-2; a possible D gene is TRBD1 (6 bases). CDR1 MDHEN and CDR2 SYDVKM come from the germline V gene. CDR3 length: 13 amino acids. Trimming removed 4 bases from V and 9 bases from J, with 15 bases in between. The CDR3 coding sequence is TGTGCCAGCAGTTCAACAGGGCTGGGGAGCTACACCTTC. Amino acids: CASSSTGLGSYTF.

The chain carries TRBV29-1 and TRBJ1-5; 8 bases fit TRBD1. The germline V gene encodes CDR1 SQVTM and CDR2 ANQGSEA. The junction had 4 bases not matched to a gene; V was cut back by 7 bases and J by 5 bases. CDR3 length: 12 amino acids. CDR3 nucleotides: TGCAGCGCCGGACAGGGCGATCAGCCCCAGCATTTT. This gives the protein CSAGQGDQPQHF.